The 7 T cell receptor beta chains listed next were all sequenced from one sample in a study of blood T cell repertoires in COVID-19. Method: immunoSEQ multiplex PCR; TCRdb's copy keeps in-frame clones and lacks some. The top ten clones hold around 13% of a sample with 200,000 to 250,000 clones, more than 75% of them seen once. Sequenced sample: peripheral blood. The receptors derive from a human donor in a cohort sampled during active COVID-19.

The V call is TRBV19, the J call TRBJ1-1; 10 nucleotides match TRBD1. There are 13 residues in the CDR3. The trim removed 6 bases at V and 3 bases at J, leaving 1 base unmatched. In germline, CDR1 is LNHDA, CDR2 SQIVND (reference sequence). The CDR3 sequence is CASRDRGDTEAFF. In DNA, the CDR3 is TGTGCCAGTAGGGACAGGGGGGACACTGAAGCTTTCTTT. Using reference TRBV19 and TRBJ1-1 for the parts outside the CDR3, the full variable domain is DGGITQSPKYLFRKEGQNVTLSCEQNLNHDAMYWYRQDPGQGLRLIYYSQIVNDFQKGDIAEGYSVSREKKESFPLTVTSAQKNPTAFYLCASRDRGDTEAFFGQGTRLTVV.

The rearrangement uses TRBV14 and TRBJ2-2; D is perhaps TRBD2 (6 bases). This CDR3 has 16 residues. V was cut by 2 bases and J by 6 bases, with 16 bases left in between. CDR1 is SGHDN and CDR2 is FVKESK in the germline V gene. This CDR3 is CASSQYVGREAGELFF. CDR3 bases: TGTGCCAGCAGCCAATACGTCGGCAGGGAGGCCGGGGAGCTGTTTTTT.

This sequence joins TRBV7-9 and TRBJ2-3, with 8 bases fitting TRBD2. Unmatched junction bases numbered 9, after V lost 2 bases and J lost 2 bases. Germline lookup yields CDR1 SEHNR and CDR2 FQNEAQ (reference sequence). This CDR3 region has 17 residues. The CDR3 nucleotides are TGTGCCAGCAGCTTATGGGGGAGCGGGAGAACCACAGATACGCAGTATTTT. Its protein is CASSLWGSGRTTDTQYF.

The chain carries TRBV6-5 and TRBJ1-3; no reliable D call. The V end was cut by 2 bases, the J end by 0 bases, with 5 bases between. Germline-derived CDR1 and CDR2 are MNHEY and SVGAGI. The CDR3 spans 14 residues. This chain's CDR3 is CASSYTSSGNTIYF. The CDR3 nucleotides read TGTGCCAGCAGTTACACTAGCTCTGGAAACACCATATATTTT.

The J gene is TRBJ2-3, the V gene TRBV24-1; 8 nucleotides align to TRBD1. Looked up from germline, CDR1 is KGHDR and CDR2 is SFDVKD. The CDR3 extends over 15 amino acids. With 5 bases clipped from V and 1 base from J, the junction kept 4 bases outside the gene matches. This CDR3 is CATSAGQVGTDTQYF. The CDR3, as DNA: TGTGCCACCAGTGCGGGACAGGTGGGCACAGATACGCAGTATTTT.

The V and J genes are TRBV28 and TRBJ2-5; TRBD1 is a possible D gene (7 bases). The germline V and J ends were trimmed by 5 bases and 5 bases, with 15 bases remaining between them. The germline gives CDR1 MDHEN, CDR2 SYDVKM. The CDR3 has 14 residues. CDR3 sequence (DNA): TGTGCCAGCAGTGCCCCAGGGGGGTTGGAGACCCAGTACTTC. Amino acid sequence: CASSAPGGLETQYF.

This clone was detected a few times. The chain employs TRBV28 and TRBJ1-2; 7 bases fit TRBD1. CDR1 is MDHEN and CDR2 is SYDVKM in the germline V gene. With 6 bases clipped from V and 4 bases from J, the junction kept 8 bases outside the gene matches. The CDR3 is 14 amino acids. The CDR3 sequence: CASSSAWTGYGYTF. DNA of the CDR3: TGTGCCAGCAGCTCCGCGTGGACAGGCTATGGCTACACCTTC.